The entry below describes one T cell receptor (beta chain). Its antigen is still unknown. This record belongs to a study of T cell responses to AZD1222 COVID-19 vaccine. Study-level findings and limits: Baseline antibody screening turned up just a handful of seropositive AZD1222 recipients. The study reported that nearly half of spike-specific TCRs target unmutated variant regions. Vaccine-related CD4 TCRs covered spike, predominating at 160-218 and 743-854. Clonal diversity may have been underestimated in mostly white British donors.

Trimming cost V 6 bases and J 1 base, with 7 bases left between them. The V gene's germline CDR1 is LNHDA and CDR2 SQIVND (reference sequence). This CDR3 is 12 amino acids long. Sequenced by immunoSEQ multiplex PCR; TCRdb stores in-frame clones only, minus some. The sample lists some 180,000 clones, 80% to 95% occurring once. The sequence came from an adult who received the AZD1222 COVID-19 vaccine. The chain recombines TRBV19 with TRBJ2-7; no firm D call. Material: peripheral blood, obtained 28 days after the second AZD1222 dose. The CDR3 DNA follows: TGTGCCAGTAGGTCACGATCCTACGAGCAGTACTTC. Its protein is CASRSRSYEQYF.